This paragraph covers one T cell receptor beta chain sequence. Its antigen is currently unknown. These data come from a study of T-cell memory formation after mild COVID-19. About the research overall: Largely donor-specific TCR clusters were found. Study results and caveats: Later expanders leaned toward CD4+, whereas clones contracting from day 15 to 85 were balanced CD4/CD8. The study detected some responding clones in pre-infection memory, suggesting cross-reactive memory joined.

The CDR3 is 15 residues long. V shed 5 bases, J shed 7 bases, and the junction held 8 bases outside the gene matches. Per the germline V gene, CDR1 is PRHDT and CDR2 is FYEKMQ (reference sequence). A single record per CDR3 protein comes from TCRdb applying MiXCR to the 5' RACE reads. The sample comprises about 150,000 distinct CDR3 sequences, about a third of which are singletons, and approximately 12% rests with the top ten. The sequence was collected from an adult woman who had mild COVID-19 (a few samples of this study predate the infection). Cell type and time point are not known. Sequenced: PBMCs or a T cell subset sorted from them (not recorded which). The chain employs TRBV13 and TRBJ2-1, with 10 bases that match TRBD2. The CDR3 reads CASSTGLAAGNEQFF. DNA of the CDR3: TGTGCCAGCAGCACAGGACTAGCGGCTGGGAATGAGCAGTTCTTC.